This passage covers 30 T cell receptor beta chains from one sample sequenced in a study of spatial heterogeneity in lung cancer (dated by TCRdb to the late 2010s). Library preparation employed 5' RACE. The instrument given in TCRdb is NextSeq 500. TCRdb reworked the public reads: Q25 trimming with fastp, MiXCR clone assembly, productive beta chains retained. Duplicate CDR3 protein sequences are folded into a single record with the most common DNA and genes. This sample holds roughly 91,000 distinct CDR3 sequences; about 20% were observed only once. Roughly 6.2% of the sample belongs to the ten largest clones. The sample's time point label, in plain terms: sample taken at primary tumor resection. Whole RNA extracted from tumor and nontumor lung tissue, or from cryopreserved PBMC samples, was used for TCR sequencing without cell sorting. Source: PBMCs, taken at surgery. The receptor source for this set is a male donor with early-stage non-small cell lung cancer.

The sample holds many counts of this clonotype. This chain uses TRBV11-2 with TRBJ2-7; D call uncertain. Per germline, CDR1 SGHAT and CDR2 FQNNGV. The CDR3 extends over 14 amino acids. V shed 6 bases and J shed 0 bases, with 12 bases lying between them. The CDR3 DNA sequence: TGTGCCAGCAGTTACGTAGGGTCCTCCTACGAGCAGTACTTC. Its translation: CASSYVGSSYEQYF.

This clonotype turned up a few times. The J gene is TRBJ2-6, the V gene TRBV7-9; D is undetermined. The V end lost 0 bases, the J end lost 0 bases, and 12 bases lay between the germline ends. Germline V gives CDR1 SEHNR, CDR2 FQNEAQ (reference sequence). The length of the CDR3 is 18 residues. Here the CDR3 reads CASSLATGYRSGANVLTF. The CDR3, as DNA: TGTGCCAGCAGCTTAGCGACCGGGTACCGCTCTGGGGCCAACGTCCTGACTTTC.

In its sample, this clonotype was seen a few times. The chain carries TRBV11-3 and TRBJ1-1; unclear D gene. The CDR3 extends over 14 amino acids. The germline CDR1 and CDR2 sequences are SGHNT and YENEEA. V lost 6 bases to trimming and J lost 4 bases, with 15 bases between them. This CDR3 reads CASRYEQSSTEAFF. For the CDR3, the DNA is TGTGCCAGCAGATATGAGCAGAGTAGCACTGAAGCTTTCTTT.

This clonotype was picked up many times. The chain carries TRBV28 and TRBJ1-2; the match to TRBD1 covers 7 bases. Germline CDR1 and CDR2: MDHEN and SYDVKM. The CDR3 totals 14 residues. Unmatched junction bases numbered 5, after V lost 5 bases and J lost 2 bases. CDR3 DNA sequence: TGTGCCAGCAGTGAACAGGGGAGAAACTATGGCTACACCTTC. This sequence encodes CASSEQGRNYGYTF.

This clonotype appeared a few times. The chain employs TRBV3-1 and TRBJ2-1; D unresolved. Deletions cut 0 bases from V and 4 bases from J, with 10 bases between. Germline CDR1 reads LGHDT; CDR2 reads YNNKEL (reference sequence). The CDR3 length is 15 residues. CDR3 region: CASSQEGTNYNEQFF. The CDR3 nucleotides read TGTGCCAGCAGCCAAGAGGGCACTAATTACAATGAGCAGTTCTTC.

The gene calls are TRBV12-3 or TRBV12-4 and TRBJ1-1; D remains ambiguous. V was clipped by 3 bases and J by 0 bases, with 8 bases between them. The CDR3 totals 14 residues. The CDR3 loop reads CASSFLPMNTEAFF. The CDR3 DNA sequence: TGTGCCAGCAGTTTCTTACCTATGAACACTGAAGCTTTCTTT.

V usage is TRBV28 and J usage is TRBJ2-2, with a possible D match to TRBD2 (6 bases). Germline-derived CDR1 and CDR2 are MDHEN and SYDVKM. V was clipped by 4 bases and J by 1 base, with 10 bases between them. The CDR3 totals 15 residues. DNA for the CDR3: TGTGCCAGCAGTTCCTCCGGGAGGAACACCGGGGAGCTGTTTTTT. Its translation is CASSSSGRNTGELFF.

This rearrangement joins TRBV5-1 to TRBJ2-7, with 9 bases fitting TRBD1. Germline assignment: CDR1 SGHRS and CDR2 YFSETQ. Unmatched junction bases numbered 8, after V lost 4 bases and J lost 3 bases. The CDR3 is made up of 15 amino acids. CDR3 in amino acids: CASSPGTGQIYEQYF. The DNA of the CDR3 is TGCGCCAGCAGCCCAGGGACAGGGCAAATCTACGAGCAGTACTTC.

This chain connects TRBV10-3 to TRBJ2-7, with D unresolved. The germline CDR1 and CDR2 sequences are ENHRY and SYGVKD. The CDR3 is made up of 11 amino acids. V was clipped by 6 bases and J by 3 bases, with 6 bases between them. The CDR3 sequence: CAIRENYEQYF. CDR3 bases: TGTGCCATCAGGGAGAACTACGAGCAGTACTTC.

This clonotype came up many times. The V gene is TRBV7-9, the J gene TRBJ1-4, with 8 bases aligning to TRBD1. The CDR3 sequence is 15 residues long. The V segment lost 4 bases and the J segment 5 bases; nucleotides outside the gene matches: 6. Germline loops: CDR1 SEHNR, CDR2 FQNEAQ (reference sequence). DNA for the CDR3: TGTGCCAGCAGCTCCGCAGGGGGCGTGAATGAAAAACTGTTTTTT. As protein: CASSSAGGVNEKLFF.

This chain uses TRBV25-1 with TRBJ2-6; D is possibly TRBD1 (6 bases). Between the trimmed V and J ends, which lost 2 bases and 4 bases, there was a span of 12 bases. CDR1 is MGHDK, CDR2 SYGVNS, per germline. The CDR3 contains 16 residues. The DNA of the CDR3 is TGTGCCAGCAGTGAAAGATCAGGGGCAGGGGCCAACGTCCTGACTTTC. Translation: CASSERSGAGANVLTF.

This sequence joins TRBV7-6 and TRBJ2-1, with TRBD2 matching 9 bases. The CDR3 runs to 16 residues. The germline CDR1 and CDR2 sequences are SGHVS and FNYEAQ. Unmatched junction bases numbered 9, after V lost 5 bases and J lost 4 bases. The CDR3 loop is CASSTLAGLEYNEQFF. The CDR3 DNA is TGTGCCAGCAGCACACTAGCGGGCCTAGAGTACAATGAGCAGTTCTTC.

This clonotype has just a few counts. V is TRBV7-8 and J is TRBJ1-6; D is perhaps TRBD1 (5 bases). The CDR3 covers 13 residues. V was shortened by 6 bases and J by 7 bases, with 10 bases between the two germline ends. Per the germline V gene, CDR1 is SGHVS and CDR2 is FQNEAQ. CDR3: CASRDIGNSPLHF. The CDR3, as DNA: TGTGCCAGCAGGGACATCGGAAATTCACCCCTCCACTTT.

This clonotype has more than one count but fewer than ten. This chain joins TRBV9 and TRBJ2-2; 10 bases are shared with TRBD2. The length of the CDR3 is 15 residues. Germline lookup yields CDR1 SGDLS and CDR2 YYNGEE. Germline trimming cut 4 bases from V and 4 bases from J; bases unmatched to any gene: 4. CDR3 loop: CASSISGGLTGELFF. In DNA, the CDR3 is TGTGCCAGCAGCATTAGCGGGGGGCTCACCGGGGAGCTGTTTTTT. Looking up the rest from reference TRBV9 and TRBJ2-2 gives the full variable domain: DSGVTQTPKHLITATGQRVTLRCSPRSGDLSVYWYQQSLDQGLQFLIQYYNGEERAKGNILERFSAQQFPDLHSELNLSSLELGDSALYFCASSISGGLTGELFFGEGSRLTVL.

This clonotype was counted only a few times. This CDR3 is CASSLRAGAETQYF. The CDR3 bases are TGTGCCAGCAGTTTAAGGGCAGGGGCAGAGACCCAGTACTTC. The genes are TRBV28 and TRBJ2-5, with D possibly being TRBD1 (6 bases). V gave up 2 bases and J gave up 4 bases, with 11 bases separating them. CDR1 is MDHEN and CDR2 is SYDVKM in the germline V gene. The CDR3 consists of 14 residues.

Turning to this clonotype: It may be a read error: a sequence one base away is much more abundant. The rearrangement links TRBV6-5 to TRBJ2-7; perhaps TRBD1 as D (6 bases). The CDR3 consists of 13 residues. Germline CDR1 reads MNHEY; CDR2 reads SVGAGI. V gave up 4 bases and J gave up 6 bases, with 13 bases separating them. The CDR3 region is CASSSGTTSEQYF. The CDR3 bases are TGTGCCAGCAGTTCCGGGACAACCTCCGAGCAGTACTTC.

The chain links TRBV10-3 to TRBJ2-7; D is unresolved. Trimming took off 5 bases at V and 3 bases at J, with 11 bases between the two ends. The germline V gene encodes CDR1 ENHRY and CDR2 SYGVKD. The CDR3 is 13 residues long. In nucleotides, the CDR3 is TGTGCCATCAGTTCCCCCCCGGACTACGAGCAGTACTTC. Its protein is CAISSPPDYEQYF.

CDR3 sequence reads: CASSLTGFGSNQPQHF. The CDR3 DNA reads TGTGCCAGCAGCTTAACCGGGTTTGGGAGCAATCAGCCCCAGCATTTT. The chain has TRBV7-2 and TRBJ1-5; D remains ambiguous. This CDR3 comprises 16 residues. Trimming cost V 2 bases and J 1 base, with 12 bases left between them. Germline assignment: CDR1 SGHTA and CDR2 FQGNSA. Combining the CDR3 with reference TRBV7-2 and TRBJ1-5 gives the whole variable domain GAGVSQSPSNKVTEKGKDVELRCDPISGHTALYWYRQSLGQGLEFLIYFQGNSAPDKSGLPSDRFSAERTGGSVSTLTIQRTQQEDSAVYLCASSLTGFGSNQPQHFGDGTRLSIL.

This clonotype was seen more than once but under ten times. The rearrangement links TRBV7-2 to TRBJ2-3, with D maybe TRBD1 (5 bases). The V gene lost 3 bases and the J gene lost 3 bases, with 16 bases spanning the gap. Germline CDR1 and CDR2: SGHTA and FQGNSA. The CDR3 contains 16 residues. The chain's CDR3 is CASSFIVGPGTDTQYF. Written as DNA, the CDR3 is TGTGCCAGCAGCTTTATCGTGGGGCCCGGAACAGATACGCAGTATTTT.

Many counts were recorded for this clonotype. The chain employs TRBV29-1 and TRBJ2-7; TRBD2 is a possible D gene (6 bases). V lost 2 bases to trimming and J lost 1 base, with 9 bases between them. CDR1 and CDR2 from the germline V gene are SQVTM and ANQGSEA. The CDR3 covers 13 residues. The DNA of the CDR3 is TGCAGCGTTGAAATAGGGAGGTCCTACGAGCAGTACTTC. This encodes CSVEIGRSYEQYF.

This clonotype has more than one count but fewer than ten. The chain links TRBV20-1 to TRBJ2-1, with TRBD1 identical over 7 bases. Losses at the gene ends were 5 bases for V and 8 bases for J; bases not matched to a gene: 15. Germline V lookup: CDR1 DFQATT, CDR2 SNEGSKA (reference sequence). The CDR3 is made up of 15 amino acids. The CDR3 DNA reads as TGCAGTGCTCAAGTCCGGGACAGAGTTTTCGATGAGCAGTTCTTC. It codes for CSAQVRDRVFDEQFF.

This clonotype was detected only a few times. The V gene is TRBV27, the J gene TRBJ1-4, with D perhaps TRBD1 (5 bases). Between the trimmed V and J ends, which lost 6 bases and 8 bases, there was a span of 13 bases. This CDR3 has 13 amino acids. Germline CDR1 and CDR2: MNHEY and SMNVEV (reference sequence). The chain's CDR3 is CASRMGGGEKLFF. The DNA for the CDR3 is TGTGCCAGCAGGATGGGGGGTGGGGAAAAACTGTTTTTT.

The V call is TRBV29-1, the J call TRBJ2-1; D is unresolved. V was shortened by 7 bases and J by 0 bases, with 13 bases between the two germline ends. This CDR3 is 14 amino acids long. Per the germline V gene, CDR1 is SQVTM and CDR2 is ANQGSEA. This chain's CDR3 is CSGEGGSSYNEQFF. The CDR3 coding sequence is TGCAGCGGAGAAGGCGGAAGCTCCTACAATGAGCAGTTCTTC.

A few counts support this clonotype. This chain links TRBV6-6 with TRBJ2-5, with 8 bases lining up with TRBD1. Trimming removed 2 bases from V and 4 bases from J; junction bases left unmatched: 9. CDR1 is MNHNY, CDR2 SVGAGI, per germline (reference sequence). This CDR3 comprises 16 residues. The CDR3 spells CASSYLDRVRTETQYF. The CDR3 DNA reads as TGTGCCAGCAGTTACCTGGACAGGGTACGGACAGAGACCCAGTACTTC.

The table lists this clonotype with a few counts. The gene calls are TRBV11-2 and TRBJ1-1, with D hard to call. CDR3 size: 14 residues. In germline, CDR1 is SGHAT, CDR2 FQNNGV. V was clipped by 1 base and J by 5 bases, with 11 bases between them. CDR3 in amino acids: CASSLVVRDTEAFF. DNA for the CDR3: TGTGCCAGCAGCTTAGTGGTGAGGGATACTGAAGCTTTCTTT.

The chain uses TRBV5-8 and TRBJ2-3; 7 bases are shared with TRBD2. V shed 7 bases and J 6 bases; nucleotides not matched to a gene: 11. This CDR3 has 14 residues. In germline, CDR1 is SGHTS, CDR2 YDEGEE. CDR3 nucleotide sequence: TGTGCCAGCGGGGACCCCCGGGGAGGGGATACGCAGTATTTT. This sequence encodes CASGDPRGGDTQYF. Together with reference TRBV5-8 and TRBJ2-3, the CDR3 gives the full variable domain: EAGVTQSPTHLIKTRGQQATLRCSPISGHTSVYWYQQALGLGLQFLLWYDEGEERNRGNFPPRFSGRQFPNYSSELNVNALELEDSALYLCASGDPRGGDTQYFGPGTRLTVL.

J is TRBJ1-6 and V is TRBV6-6, with D unresolved. V was cut by 7 bases and J by 10 bases, with 23 bases left in between. Germline lookup yields CDR1 MNHNY and CDR2 SVGAGI (reference sequence). The CDR3 contains 16 residues. CDR3 in amino acids: CASTLQTAMIGSPLHF. In nucleotides, the CDR3 is TGTGCCAGCACGCTCCAGACGGCCATGATTGGGTCACCCCTCCACTTT.

This clonotype was seen many times. The chain links TRBV29-1 to TRBJ1-2, with D possibly TRBD1 on 5 matching bases. This CDR3 is 12 amino acids long. Looked up from germline, CDR1 is SQVTM and CDR2 is ANQGSEA. V was trimmed by 6 bases and J by 2 bases, leaving 10 bases between them. CDR3 amino acids: CSVEGQNYGYTF. The CDR3 coding sequence is TGCAGCGTGGAGGGGCAGAACTATGGCTACACCTTC.

The V call is TRBV19, the J call TRBJ2-4; the match to TRBD2 covers 8 bases. The CDR3 runs to 15 residues. J was trimmed by 3 bases and V by 7 bases; bases with no gene match: 8. Germline lookup yields CDR1 LNHDA and CDR2 SQIVND (reference sequence). The CDR3 nucleotides read TGTGCCAGTAAGACTAGCGTTAGGGGCAAAAACATTCAGTACTTC. Protein: CASKTSVRGKNIQYF.

The chain links TRBV19 to TRBJ2-2; unclear D gene. The CDR3 contains 15 residues. Per germline, CDR1 LNHDA and CDR2 SQIVND (reference sequence). The germline V and J ends were trimmed by 5 bases and 2 bases, with 12 bases remaining between them. The CDR3 protein is CASSLRALNTGELFF. CDR3 sequence (DNA): TGTGCCAGTAGTCTCCGGGCCTTAAACACCGGGGAGCTGTTTTTT.